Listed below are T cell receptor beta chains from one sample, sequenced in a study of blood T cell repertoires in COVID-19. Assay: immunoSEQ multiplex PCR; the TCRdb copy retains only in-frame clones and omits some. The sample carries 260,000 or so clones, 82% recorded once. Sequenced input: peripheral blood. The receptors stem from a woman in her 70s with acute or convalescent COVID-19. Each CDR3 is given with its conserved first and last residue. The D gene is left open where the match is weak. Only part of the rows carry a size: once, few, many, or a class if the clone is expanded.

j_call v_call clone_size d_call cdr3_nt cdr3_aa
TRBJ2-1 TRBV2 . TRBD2 TGTGCCAGCAGCCCCCCCCACCCGCTAGCGGGGGGGAATGAGCAGTTCTTC CASSPPHPLAGGNEQFF
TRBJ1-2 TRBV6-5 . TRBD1 TGTGCCAGCAGGACAGGGGGTGGCTACACCTTC CASRTGGGYTF
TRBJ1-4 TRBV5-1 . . TGCGCCAGCAGCCCTGACACCTTTAATGAAAAACTGTTTTTT CASSPDTFNEKLFF
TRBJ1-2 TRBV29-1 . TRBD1 TGCAGCGTTGATCACAGGGGGACCGCTAGCTTC CSVDHRGTASF
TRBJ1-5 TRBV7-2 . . TGTGCCAGCAGCTTAGAAGGGGTAAAGCCCCAGCATTTT CASSLEGVKPQHF
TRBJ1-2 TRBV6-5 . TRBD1 TGTGCCAGCGTTCTCGGACAGGCGAACTATGGCTACACCTTC CASVLGQANYGYTF
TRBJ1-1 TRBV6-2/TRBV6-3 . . TGTGCCAGCAGTTATCTTCGAGGGGTTCACAGGGACACTGAAGCTTTCTTT CASSYLRGVHRDTEAFF
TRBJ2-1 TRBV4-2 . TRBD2 TGTGCCAGCAGCCCAAAGACTAGCGGGGGCCCGATCTCCTACAATGAGCAGTTCTTC CASSPKTSGGPISYNEQFF
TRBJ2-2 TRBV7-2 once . TGTGCCAGCAGCCCGCCGGGACACCGGAACACCGGGGAGCTGTTTTTT CASSPPGHRNTGELFF
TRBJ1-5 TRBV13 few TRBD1 TGTGCCAGCAGCAGACGGAGGACAGGGGGTCAGCCCCAGCATTTT CASSRRRTGGQPQHF
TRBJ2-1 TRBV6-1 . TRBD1 TGTGCCAGCAGTGAGGACAGGGGAATATACAATGAGCAGTTCTTC CASSEDRGIYNEQFF